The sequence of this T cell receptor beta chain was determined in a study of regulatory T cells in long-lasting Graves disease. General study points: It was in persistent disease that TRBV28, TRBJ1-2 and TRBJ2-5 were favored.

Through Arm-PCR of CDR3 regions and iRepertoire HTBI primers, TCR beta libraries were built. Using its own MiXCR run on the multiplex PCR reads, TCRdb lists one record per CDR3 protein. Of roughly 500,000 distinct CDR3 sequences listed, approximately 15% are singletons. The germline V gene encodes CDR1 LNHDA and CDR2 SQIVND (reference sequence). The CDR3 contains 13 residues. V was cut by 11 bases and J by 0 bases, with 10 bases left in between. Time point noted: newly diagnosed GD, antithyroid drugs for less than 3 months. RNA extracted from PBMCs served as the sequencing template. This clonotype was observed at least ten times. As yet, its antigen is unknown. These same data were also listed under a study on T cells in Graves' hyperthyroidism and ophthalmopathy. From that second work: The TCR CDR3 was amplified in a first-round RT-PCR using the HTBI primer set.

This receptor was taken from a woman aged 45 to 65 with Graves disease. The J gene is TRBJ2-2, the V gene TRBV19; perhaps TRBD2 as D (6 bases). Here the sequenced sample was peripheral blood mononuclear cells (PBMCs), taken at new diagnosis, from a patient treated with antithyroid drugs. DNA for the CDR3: TGTGCCTCGGGGGATACGAACACCGGGGAGCTGTTTTTT. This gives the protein CASGDTNTGELFF.